The present T cell receptor beta chain was sequenced within a study of shared clonotypes between healthy human individuals. The CDR3 is 14 residues long. Germline CDR1 reads SGHVS; CDR2 reads FQNEAQ. Trimming removed 1 base from V and 5 bases from J; junction bases left unmatched: 4. The data were produced by immunoSEQ multiplex PCR, yet TCRdb's version contains in-frame clones alone and is incomplete. The sample includes some 500,000 clones, roughly 95% of them seen just once. The sequence came from a woman in her twenties or thirties in good health. The chain combines TRBV7-8 with TRBJ2-5, with 7 bases aligning to TRBD1. Sequencing was carried out using naive CD4+ T cells sorted from blood. As for subset: CD45RA+ positively selected. The chain's CDR3 is CASSLGTGLETQYF. CDR3 nucleotides: TGTGCCAGCAGCTTAGGGACAGGTCTGGAGACCCAGTACTTC.